These 15 T cell receptor beta chains were sequenced from one sample in a study of T cells in Graves' hyperthyroidism and ophthalmopathy. TCR beta CDR3 regions were amplified from RNA transcripts. The TCR CDR3 was amplified in a first-round RT-PCR using the HTBI primer set. Using its own MiXCR run on the multiplex PCR reads, TCRdb lists one record per CDR3 protein. The sample holds a few hundred thousand distinct CDR3 sequences, 15% to 20% seen once. Material: blood. The receptors were gathered from a woman aged 18-29 years with Graves' ophthalmopathy.

Ten or more counts support this clonotype. The genes are TRBV7-2 and TRBJ2-1; TRBD1 matches at 9 bases. This CDR3 comprises 17 residues. Germline lookup yields CDR1 SGHTA and CDR2 FQGNSA. V trimming: 4 bases; J trimming: 2 bases; junction bases outside the gene matches: 9. CDR3 sequence (DNA): TGTGCCAGCAGCTCGCCCGGGACAGGGTATACCTACAATGAGCAGTTCTTC. Protein product: CASSSPGTGYTYNEQFF.

Ten or more counts support this clonotype. This chain connects TRBV3-1 to TRBJ2-7, with 12 bases matching TRBD1. The V segment lost 4 bases and the J segment 0 bases; nucleotides outside the gene matches: 4. CDR3 length: 16 residues. CDR1 and CDR2 from the germline V gene are LGHDT and YNNKEL (reference sequence). CDR3 loop: CASSRKGQGASYEQYF. The CDR3 region has the DNA TGTGCCAGCAGCCGTAAGGGACAGGGGGCCTCCTACGAGCAGTACTTC.

This clonotype was counted many times. The CDR3 here is CAASGGSSYNEQFF. In DNA form, the CDR3 reads TGTGCCGCGTCAGGGGGAAGCTCCTACAATGAGCAGTTCTTC. The rearrangement uses TRBV11-1 and TRBJ2-1; the match to TRBD1 covers 7 bases. This CDR3 region has 14 residues. Germline CDR1 SGHAT, CDR2 FQDESV (reference sequence). Unmatched junction bases numbered 7, after V lost 11 bases and J lost 0 bases.

This clonotype was seen ten or more times. The V gene is TRBV10-3, the J gene TRBJ1-1; D unclear. Trimming took 4 bases from V and 3 from J, leaving 9 bases between them. Germline V gene data show CDR1 as ENHRY and CDR2 as SYGVKD. This CDR3 comprises 13 residues. CDR3 in DNA: TGTGCCATCAGTGGGAGTGCCGACACTGAAGCTTTCTTT. This codes for CAISGSADTEAFF.

The rearrangement links TRBV28 to TRBJ1-2; tentative D call: TRBD1 (6 bases). Germline V lookup: CDR1 MDHEN, CDR2 SYDVKM. The CDR3 is 15 amino acids. Trimming removed 2 bases at V and 5 bases at J, with 15 bases between. CDR3 region: CASSLKNWGLYGYTF. CDR3 DNA sequence: TGTGCCAGCAGTTTAAAGAATTGGGGGCTGTATGGCTACACCTTC.

This clonotype came up a few times. The rearrangement links TRBV14 to TRBJ2-5; the D gene is possibly TRBD1 (5 bases). V lost 4 bases to trimming and J lost 5 bases, with 17 bases between them. CDR3 length: 15 amino acids. CDR1 and CDR2 from the germline V gene are SGHDN and FVKESK. In DNA form, the CDR3 reads TGTGCCAGCAGCCCGGATGTGGCAGGGCTCGAGACCCAGTACTTC. Its protein product is CASSPDVAGLETQYF.

This clonotype was counted a few times. The chain employs TRBV27 and TRBJ2-7, with 8 bases fitting TRBD1. Germline lookup yields CDR1 MNHEY and CDR2 SMNVEV (reference sequence). After removal of 6 bases from V and 0 bases from J, the junction contained 7 bases not matched to a gene. This CDR3 region has 15 residues. As DNA, the CDR3 is TGTGCCAGCAGGTCGGACAGGGCGAGCTCCTACGAGCAGTACTTC. Amino acid sequence: CASRSDRASSYEQYF.

This chain connects TRBV24-1 to TRBJ2-7, with 9 bases lining up with TRBD1. Germline trimming cut 5 bases from V and 0 bases from J; bases unmatched to any gene: 1. The CDR3 is 14 amino acids. Germline CDR1 and CDR2: KGHDR and SFDVKD. CDR3 in amino acids: CATSAGQGSYEQYF. In DNA, the CDR3 is TGTGCCACCAGTGCGGGACAGGGCTCCTACGAGCAGTACTTC.

This clonotype was seen repeatedly, ten times or more. For the CDR3, the DNA is TGTGCCAGCAGTTTATTCGCAGCTTCCTACGAGCAGTACTTC. It yields the protein CASSLFAASYEQYF. V is TRBV28 and J is TRBJ2-7; the D is unclear. Germline V gives CDR1 MDHEN, CDR2 SYDVKM. V was shortened by 1 base and J by 1 base, with 8 bases between the two germline ends. This CDR3 is 14 amino acids long.

This clonotype was detected only a few times. V gene TRBV5-1 combines with J gene TRBJ1-2, with a weak D call TRBD1 (6 bases). The CDR3 runs to 16 residues. CDR1 is SGHRS, CDR2 YFSETQ, per germline. Trimming took 0 bases from V and 5 from J, leaving 17 bases between them. The CDR3 reads CASSLETRDILYGYTF. The DNA of the CDR3 is TGCGCCAGCAGCTTGGAAACCCGGGACATTCTTTATGGCTACACCTTC.

This clonotype was observed at least ten times. V gene TRBV30 combines with J gene TRBJ1-6, with D unresolved. The CDR3 has 13 amino acids. The V gene's germline CDR1 is GTSNPN and CDR2 SVGIG (reference sequence). V lost 0 bases and J 5 bases, leaving 5 bases between the germline ends. In nucleotides, the CDR3 is TGTGCCTGGAGTGTGAAGGATAATTCACCCCTCCACTTT. Translation: CAWSVKDNSPLHF.

This clonotype was found many times. V usage is TRBV28 and J usage is TRBJ1-2; the D gene is possibly TRBD1 (5 bases). The V gene lost 5 bases and the J gene lost 4 bases, with 20 bases spanning the gap. This CDR3 has 16 amino acids. Germline CDR1 reads MDHEN; CDR2 reads SYDVKM. CDR3 sequence reads: CASSRPDRLDTYGYTF. The CDR3 DNA is TGTGCCAGCAGTCGCCCTGACAGACTTGATACCTATGGCTACACCTTC.

There are a few counts of this clonotype. CDR3 sequence reads: CATSRGVDYEQYF. The CDR3 nucleotides are TGTGCCACCAGCAGGGGGGTAGACTACGAGCAGTACTTC. This chain connects TRBV15 to TRBJ2-7; D possibly uses TRBD1 or TRBD2 (5 bases each). Germline V gene lookup returns CDR1 LNHNV and CDR2 YYDKDF (reference sequence). The CDR3 contains 13 residues. With 3 bases removed from V and 3 bases from J, the gap between germline ends came to 9 bases.

V and J are TRBV6-1 and TRBJ2-3, with TRBD1 matching 10 bases. Germline V gene data show CDR1 as MNHNS and CDR2 as SASEGT. The CDR3 length is 16 residues. V was clipped by 6 bases and J by 1 base; unmatched bases: 7. The CDR3 DNA sequence: TGTGCCAGCAGAAGCTCCGGGACAGGGGGCACAGATACGCAGTATTTT. As protein: CASRSSGTGGTDTQYF.

This clonotype was seen many times. The V and J genes are TRBV12-3 or TRBV12-4 and TRBJ2-7; 13 bases agree with TRBD2. With V trimmed by 5 bases and J by 6 bases, 7 bases remained unmatched. This CDR3 contains 15 residues. The CDR3 loop is CASSLPRLAGGEQYF. CDR3 nucleotide sequence: TGTGCCAGCAGTCTCCCGAGACTAGCGGGAGGCGAGCAGTACTTC.